This T cell receptor beta chain was sequenced for a study of blood T cell repertoires in COVID-19. Germline V gives CDR1 SGHNT, CDR2 YENEEA. This CDR3 is 17 amino acids long. Deletions cut 1 base from V and 13 bases from J, with 26 bases between. This clone was counted a single time. The method was immunoSEQ multiplex PCR; TCRdb's version includes in-frame clones alone and lacks a portion of them. The sample lists 200,000 to 250,000 clones; around 87% were seen once. This chain links TRBV11-3 with TRBJ2-1, with D possibly matching TRBD1 (5 bases). Sequencing was performed on peripheral blood. The clonotype was recovered from a woman in her 30s who had recovered from COVID-19. CDR3: CASSLVPPDKGWKEQFF. CDR3 sequence (DNA): TGTGCCAGCAGCTTAGTCCCCCCGGACAAAGGGTGGAAGGAACAGTTCTTC.